The 17 T cell receptor beta chains given below trace back to one sample, sequenced in a study of identifying expanded T cells in peripheral blood. Some clones are missing from TCRdb's copy, which holds only in-frame ones; the method was immunoSEQ multiplex PCR. This table holds approximately 130,000 clones, around 84% found once. Source material: blood. These receptors were collected from a person aged 18 to 75 in good health.

The chain is built from TRBV23-1 and TRBJ1-6; D unresolved. TRBV23-1 is flagged as an ORF with uncertain function. Trimming removed 4 bases from V and 0 bases from J, with 7 bases in between. The CDR3 has 15 residues. CDR3 sequence reads: CASSPRSSYNSPLHF. The CDR3 DNA reads TGCGCCAGCAGTCCTCGGAGCTCCTATAATTCACCCCTCCACTTT.

This rearrangement joins TRBV6-6 to TRBJ2-2, with a tentative D call TRBD1 (5 bases). This CDR3 region has 13 residues. V was shortened by 6 bases and J by 7 bases, with 12 bases between the two germline ends. Germline CDR1 reads MNHNY; CDR2 reads SVGAGI (reference sequence). The CDR3 here is CASRYDSVGELFF. In nucleotides, the CDR3 is TGTGCCAGCAGATACGACAGTGTCGGGGAGCTGTTTTTT.

The genes are TRBV11-2 and TRBJ2-5, with 8 bases matching TRBD1. Germline values: CDR1 SGHAT, CDR2 FQNNGV. The CDR3 is made up of 13 amino acids. V dropped 4 bases and J dropped 5; count of bases not matched to a gene: 3. DNA of the CDR3: TGTGCCAGCAGCTCGGACAGGGTCGAGACCCAGTACTTC. It specifies CASSSDRVETQYF.

This clone appeared once. This chain connects TRBV29-1 to TRBJ1-2; D possibly corresponds to TRBD1 (5 bases). CDR3 length: 14 residues. Between the trimmed V and J ends, which lost 0 bases and 4 bases, there was a span of 12 bases. Germline CDR1 is SQVTM and CDR2 is ANQGSEA. The CDR3 spells CSVEDGQQAYGYTF. The DNA for the CDR3 is TGCAGCGTTGAAGATGGGCAACAGGCCTATGGCTACACCTTC.

The V call is TRBV9, the J call TRBJ1-2; D perhaps matches TRBD1 (6 bases). The CDR3 contains 15 residues. CDR1 is SGDLS and CDR2 is YYNGEE in the germline V gene. The V end lost 0 bases, the J end lost 2 bases, and 11 bases lay between the germline ends. The CDR3 region is CASSVGTGPNYGYTF. CDR3 DNA: TGTGCCAGCAGCGTAGGAACAGGGCCAAACTATGGCTACACCTTC. Using reference TRBV9 and TRBJ1-2 for the parts outside the CDR3, the full variable domain is DSGVTQTPKHLITATGQRVTLRCSPRSGDLSVYWYQQSLDQGLQFLIQYYNGEERAKGNILERFSAQQFPDLHSELNLSSLELGDSALYFCASSVGTGPNYGYTFGSGTRLTVV.

J is TRBJ2-3 and V is TRBV14; 7 bases map to TRBD1. Germline trimming cut 0 bases from V and 2 bases from J; bases unmatched to any gene: 20. Germline V gene data show CDR1 as SGHDN and CDR2 as FVKESK. The CDR3 loop spans 21 amino acids. The CDR3: CASSQEGPETGKVLVTDTQYF. The CDR3 coding sequence is TGTGCCAGCAGCCAAGAAGGTCCCGAGACAGGGAAGGTGTTGGTCACAGATACGCAGTATTTT.

The chain joins TRBV25-1 to TRBJ2-7, with TRBD2 as a possible D gene (5 bases). Germline V gives CDR1 MGHDK, CDR2 SYGVNS. V gave up 2 bases and J gave up 6 bases, with 23 bases separating them. The CDR3 is 17 amino acids. The CDR3 sequence is CASSERDYGLTGVEQYF. The CDR3 nucleotides are TGTGCCAGCAGTGAACGCGATTATGGCCTAACCGGGGTCGAGCAGTACTTC.

This chain uses TRBV30 with TRBJ1-1, with D uncertain. In germline, CDR1 is GTSNPN, CDR2 SVGIG (reference sequence). The CDR3 consists of 13 residues. V dropped 0 bases and J dropped 0 bases, with 5 bases sitting between them. CDR3: CAWSVALNTEAFF. CDR3 DNA: TGTGCCTGGAGTGTGGCTCTGAACACTGAAGCTTTCTTT.

The chain carries TRBV29-1 and TRBJ2-1; D possibly corresponds to TRBD2 (5 bases). The V end was cut by 3 bases, the J end by 3 bases, with 15 bases between. CDR1 is SQVTM and CDR2 is ANQGSEA in the germline V gene. The CDR3 is 15 residues long. CDR3 bases: TGCAGCGTTGACTATAAGGAGGTCGGCTACAATGAGCAGTTCTTC. Its protein product is CSVDYKEVGYNEQFF.

As DNA, the CDR3 is TGTGCCAGCAGCTTGCAGCCCCCCGGCTACACCTTC. This translates into CASSLQPPGYTF. The chain links TRBV5-6 to TRBJ1-2; D is ambiguous. This CDR3 has 12 amino acids. V lost 1 base to trimming and J lost 8 bases, with 9 bases between them. The germline gives CDR1 SGHDT, CDR2 YYEEEE.

This chain connects TRBV13 to TRBJ2-7; D is uncertain. V was pared by 2 bases and J by 2 bases, with 4 bases between. CDR1 is PRHDT, CDR2 FYEKMQ, per germline (reference sequence). This CDR3 has 12 amino acids. The CDR3 protein is CASSLRTYEQYF. CDR3 DNA: TGTGCCAGCAGCTTAAGGACCTACGAGCAGTACTTC.

This chain connects TRBV13 to TRBJ2-7; no definite D call. From germline, CDR1 is PRHDT and CDR2 FYEKMQ (reference sequence). The CDR3 loop spans 14 amino acids. Trimming left V 0 bases short and J 0 bases short, with 6 bases between. The CDR3 region is CASSLGYSSYEQYF. The CDR3 nucleotides are TGTGCCAGCAGCTTAGGGTACAGCTCCTACGAGCAGTACTTC.

This clone was detected many times. One end of the junction fails to match germline, which may point to a read error. The rearrangement joins TRBV6-1 to TRBJ1-2; D not resolved. This CDR3 is 14 amino acids long. CDR1 is MNHNS, CDR2 SASEGT, per germline. In DNA, the CDR3 is TGTGCCAGCAGTCAAGCGGCAGGCGGTTATGGCTACACCTTC. This encodes CASSQAAGGYGYTF.

The chain has TRBV10-3 and TRBJ1-1, with 9 positions matching TRBD1. The germline gives CDR1 ENHRY, CDR2 SYGVKD. V gave up 3 bases and J gave up 2 bases; unmatched junction bases: 13. The CDR3 extends over 18 amino acids. CDR3 in DNA: TGTGCCATCAGTGACCACTCGCCCGGGACAGGGCTTAACACTGAAGCTTTCTTT. Encoded protein: CAISDHSPGTGLNTEAFF.

DNA for the CDR3: TGTGCCTGGACCCGAGGGGGGGCCAGGAACTATGGCTACACCTTC. This encodes CAWTRGGARNYGYTF. V usage is TRBV30 and J usage is TRBJ1-2; a weak D match, TRBD1 (6 bases). V was pared by 4 bases and J by 2 bases, with 17 bases between. The CDR3 spans 15 residues. CDR1 GTSNPN and CDR2 SVGIG come from the germline V gene (reference sequence).

The genes are TRBV4-1 and TRBJ1-5; D may be TRBD1 (5 bases). V lost 8 bases to trimming and J lost 9 bases, with 17 bases between them. This CDR3 contains 13 residues. Germline CDR1 reads MGHRA; CDR2 reads YSYEKL. The CDR3 spells CASGDRFGGPQHF. For the CDR3, the DNA is TGCGCCAGCGGGGACCGCTTCGGTGGGCCCCAGCATTTT.

This rearrangement joins TRBV25-1 to TRBJ2-2, with 10 bases aligning to TRBD1. Trimming at V came to 6 bases and at J to 5 bases, leaving 9 bases not matched to a gene. Germline CDR1 reads MGHDK; CDR2 reads SYGVNS. The CDR3 has 16 residues. CDR3 sequence (DNA): TGTGCCAGCAGCCACCCCGGGACAGGGGTAACCGGGGAGCTGTTTTTT. This translates into CASSHPGTGVTGELFF.